These 23 T cell receptor beta chains share one sample of origin, sequenced in a study of T cells in women clearing cervical HPV infection. Libraries were prepared by immunoSEQ multiplex PCR; TCRdb keeps only in-frame clonotypes and omits some of them. The data show some 30,000 clones, and the top ten clones hold roughly 1.6%. Source material: blood buffy coat. The source of these receptors is a woman between 18 and 70 years old with a cervical HPV16 infection that either progressed to CIN3+ or cleared (not recorded which).

Worth noting for this clone: The missing CDR3 end, 3 residues past where the read stops, is filled in from the germline J gene. The chain uses TRBV20-1 and TRBJ2-1, with 9 positions matching TRBD1. CDR3 length: 14 residues. After removal of 5 bases from V and 6 bases from J, the junction contained 8 bases not matched to a gene. Per the germline V gene, CDR1 is DFQATT and CDR2 is SNEGSKA (reference sequence). The CDR3 bases that were read are TGCAGTGCTCCCAGACAGGGGGGCCCCAATGAG. Protein sequence: CSAPRQGGPNE. The entire CDR3 sequence reads CSAPRQGGPNEQFF.

Notes on this clone: The CDR3 extends 3 residues past the end of the read, so its final part is completed from the germline J gene. The J gene is TRBJ1-2, the V gene TRBV7-3, with 8 bases identical to TRBD1. The CDR3 has 14 amino acids. The germline gives CDR1 SGHTA, CDR2 FQGTGA. J lost 4 bases, V lost 5 bases, and 6 bases had no gene match. CDR3 DNA, as far as it was read: TGTGCCAGCAGCATGGACAGGGAGGGCTATGGC. This encodes CASSMDREGYG. The whole CDR3 protein reads CASSMDREGYGYTF.

In regard to this clone: The read terminates 3 residues ahead of where the CDR3 ends, so the germline J gene completes it. V and J are TRBV5-6 and TRBJ2-7; no reliable D call. Germline CDR1 reads SGHDT; CDR2 reads YYEEEE. V was trimmed by 1 base and J by 3 bases, leaving 5 bases between them. The CDR3 loop spans 12 amino acids. CDR3 sequence: CASSLNSYEQYF. Incomplete CDR3 DNA: TGTGCCAGCAGCTTGAACAGCTACGAG.

A word on this clone: The CDR3 end falls 3 residues outside the read, so it is completed with the germline J gene. This chain links TRBV2 with TRBJ1-2, with D hard to call. The germline V gene encodes CDR1 SNHLY and CDR2 FYNNEI. CDR3 length: 13 amino acids. Incomplete CDR3 DNA: TGTGCCAGCAGTGACTCCATTTACTACGAC. Encoded protein: CASSDSIYYD. The entire CDR3 protein is CASSDSIYYDYTF.

Comments on this clone: The read ends 3 residues shy of where the CDR3 ends; the end is completed using the germline J gene. The rearrangement uses TRBV5-1 and TRBJ1-2, with a possible D match to TRBD1 (6 bases). Trimming took off 5 bases at V and 1 base at J, with 9 bases between the two ends. This CDR3 region has 13 residues. Germline V gives CDR1 SGHRS, CDR2 YFSETQ. CDR3 DNA (partial): TGCGCCAGCAGTCAACAGGGTAACTATGGC. Its translation: CASSQQGNYG. The CDR3 reads in full as CASSQQGNYGYTF.

In the case of this clone: The read stops 3 residues short of the end of the CDR3; the missing end is completed from the germline J gene. This chain connects TRBV20-1 to TRBJ1-2; 9 positions agree with TRBD1. Germline assignment: CDR1 DFQATT and CDR2 SNEGSKA (reference sequence). This CDR3 has 12 residues. Incomplete CDR3 DNA: TGCAGTGTCGGACAGGGGCCCTACGAC. Translation gives CSVGQGPYD. The CDR3 as a whole reads CSVGQGPYDYTF.

Worth noting for this clone: The missing CDR3 end, 3 residues past where the read stops, is filled in from the germline J gene. This chain uses TRBV20-1 with TRBJ1-6; 7 bases line up with TRBD1. Germline trimming cut 3 bases from V and 10 bases from J; bases unmatched to any gene: 9. The CDR3 covers 14 residues. CDR1 and CDR2 (germline): DFQATT, SNEGSKA (reference sequence). The CDR3 DNA, read in part, is TGCAGTGCTAGCAGACAGGGCAGACGGTCACCC. It encodes CSASRQGRRSP. The complete CDR3 reads CSASRQGRRSPLHF.

In regard to this clone: The sequence runs out 3 residues before the end of the CDR3; the remainder is reconstructed from the germline J gene. The chain recombines TRBV19 with TRBJ1-2, with TRBD1 matching over 9 bases. CDR1 and CDR2 (germline): LNHDA, SQIVND (reference sequence). This CDR3 region has 14 residues. The CDR3 here is CASSEQGAVGDYTF. CDR3 DNA (partial): TGTGCCAGTAGTGAACAGGGGGCGGTGGGCGAC.

Note on this clone: Coverage ceases 3 residues before the CDR3 finishes, and the germline J gene fills in the end. The V gene is TRBV5-1, the J gene TRBJ2-5; TRBD2 aligns across 12 bases. Trimming at V came to 4 bases and at J to 7 bases, leaving 8 bases not matched to a gene. CDR3 length: 15 residues. Looked up from germline, CDR1 is SGHRS and CDR2 is YFSETQ. The CDR3 protein is CASSLPQTSGGTQYF. Incomplete CDR3 DNA: TGCGCCAGCAGCCTACCCCAGACTAGCGGGGGGACC.

As for this clone: From the germline J gene comes the end of the CDR3, since the read stops 3 residues before it. The chain employs TRBV28 and TRBJ2-4; 10 bases are a match to TRBD1. Trimming removed 7 bases from V and 0 bases from J; junction bases left unmatched: 9. The CDR3 consists of 17 residues. Germline lookup yields CDR1 MDHEN and CDR2 SYDVKM. CDR3 sequence reads: CASTPGQGTLAKNIQYF. The CDR3 bases that were read are TGTGCCAGCACCCCGGGACAGGGGACTTTAGCCAAAAACATT.

Notes on this clone: The missing CDR3 end, 3 residues past where the read stops, is filled in from the germline J gene. The chain links TRBV2 to TRBJ1-4, with 10 nucleotides matching TRBD1. The V gene end was trimmed by 6 bases and the J gene end by 5 bases; junction bases not matched to a gene: 9. CDR3 length: 16 residues. CDR1 SNHLY and CDR2 FYNNEI come from the germline V gene. The covered CDR3 bases are TGTGCCAGCAGCCGGGACAGGGGCGGGTTGAATGAAAAA. Its translation: CASSRDRGGLNEK. The complete CDR3 reads CASSRDRGGLNEKLFF.

Concerning this clone itself: The CDR3 end is not reached by the read, which stops 3 residues before it; the germline J gene fills it in. The chain couples TRBV23-1 to TRBJ2-3; TRBD2 aligns across 7 bases. TRBV23-1 is given ORF status, its function remaining uncertain. The V segment lost 3 bases and the J segment 2 bases; nucleotides outside the gene matches: 11. The CDR3 totals 17 residues. The CDR3 here is CASSHALGGGDTDTQYF. CDR3 DNA (partial): TGCGCCAGCAGTCACGCCTTGGGGGGGGGAGACACAGATACG.

For this clone: The CDR3 extends 3 residues past the end of the read, so its final part is completed from the germline J gene. The genes are TRBV4-1 and TRBJ2-3, with D tentatively TRBD2 (7 bases). V was cut by 0 bases and J by 4 bases, with 14 bases left in between. Germline V gene lookup returns CDR1 MGHRA and CDR2 YSYEKL. The CDR3 length is 16 residues. Incomplete CDR3 DNA: TGCGCCAGCAGCCAAGACCGCACGGGGGGCTCAGATACG. Translating it yields CASSQDRTGGSDT. Given in full, the CDR3 is CASSQDRTGGSDTQYF.

As regards this clone: The CDR3 end is not reached by the read, which stops 3 residues before it; the germline J gene fills it in. V and J are TRBV5-1 and TRBJ1-6; 7 bases agree with TRBD1. The CDR3 spans 16 residues. Germline CDR1 reads SGHRS; CDR2 reads YFSETQ. Losses at the gene ends were 0 bases for V and 10 bases for J; bases not matched to a gene: 10. Partial CDR3 DNA: TGCGCCAGCAGCTTGGGGGTGGACAGGTCGGGCTCACCC. It yields the protein CASSLGVDRSGSP. The full CDR3 reads CASSLGVDRSGSPLHF.

A remark on this clone: Read coverage stops 3 residues before the CDR3 terminus; the germline J gene supplies the remainder. The chain carries TRBV18 and TRBJ1-4; D call uncertain. Germline CDR1 and CDR2: KGHSH and LQKENI. V was cut by 6 bases and J by 0 bases, with 8 bases left in between. This CDR3 contains 14 residues. CDR3 DNA (partial): TGTGCCAGCTCCAAACTAGCAACTAATGAAAAA. Its protein product is CASSKLATNEK. The whole CDR3 reads CASSKLATNEKLFF.

Details on this clone: The read ends 3 residues shy of where the CDR3 ends; the end is completed using the germline J gene. The chain links TRBV28 to TRBJ2-7; possible D gene TRBD2, 5 bases. The germline gives CDR1 MDHEN, CDR2 SYDVKM. This CDR3 is built from 14 residues. Trimming took 6 bases from V and 2 from J, leaving 14 bases between them. CDR3 sequence reads: CASSTSSSTYEQYF. The CDR3 bases that were read are TGTGCCAGCAGCACTAGTTCCAGCACCTACGAG.

With respect to this clone: The DNA ends 3 residues before the CDR3 does, and the rest of the CDR3 is filled in from the germline J gene. The V call is TRBV7-8, the J call TRBJ1-2, with D uncertain. Germline V gene lookup returns CDR1 SGHVS and CDR2 FQNEAQ. The CDR3 totals 15 residues. V was trimmed by 1 base and J by 3 bases, leaving 12 bases between them. CDR3 in amino acids: CASSLGYRVDYGYTF. Incomplete CDR3 DNA: TGTGCCAGCAGCTTAGGGTATCGGGTTGACTATGGC.

In regard to this clone: The read halts 3 residues ahead of the CDR3 end, with the missing end drawn from the germline J gene. V usage is TRBV6-2 or TRBV6-3 and J usage is TRBJ1-1; 9 nucleotides align to TRBD1. The CDR3 extends over 15 amino acids. The germline V gene encodes CDR1 MNHEY and CDR2 SVGEGT. The part of the CDR3 DNA that was read is TGTGCCAGCAGTTTGGAACCCGGGACAGGGACAGAA. Its protein product is CASSLEPGTGTE. Given in full, the CDR3 is CASSLEPGTGTEAFF.

With respect to this clone: The read gets to within 3 residues of the CDR3 end, and the germline J gene fills in the rest. The V call is TRBV30, the J call TRBJ1-5, with TRBD1 as a possible D gene (5 bases). V was shortened by 0 bases and J by 7 bases, with 16 bases between the two germline ends. Looked up from germline, CDR1 is GTSNPN and CDR2 is SVGIG (reference sequence). The CDR3 runs to 15 residues. Incomplete CDR3 DNA: TGTGCCTGGAGTGTACCTTGGGGCTCTGACCAGCCC. Residues: CAWSVPWGSDQP. In full, the CDR3 is CAWSVPWGSDQPQHF.

Of note for this clone: The sequenced fragment ends 3 residues before the CDR3 boundary, so the rest is inferred from the germline J gene. This chain joins TRBV2 and TRBJ1-2; D is unclear. Germline CDR1 SNHLY, CDR2 FYNNEI. The CDR3 covers 13 residues. The sequenced part of the CDR3 DNA is TGTGCCAGCAGTGTTACCTCTTACTACGAC. Amino acid sequence: CASSVTSYYD. The whole CDR3 region reads CASSVTSYYDYTF.

Concerning this clone: Read coverage stops 3 residues before the CDR3 terminus; the germline J gene supplies the remainder. The chain recombines TRBV7-9 with TRBJ1-2, with 7 bases lining up with TRBD1. Per the germline V gene, CDR1 is SEHNR and CDR2 is FQNEAQ (reference sequence). The CDR3 has 14 residues. This CDR3 is CASSDRVTSYDYTF. CDR3 bases read: TGTGCCAGCAGCGACAGGGTAACCTCCTACGAC.

Concerning this clone itself: The CDR3 is cut off 3 residues early in the read; its end comes from the germline J gene. This chain connects TRBV18 to TRBJ2-2; perhaps TRBD1 as D (5 bases). CDR3 length: 16 residues. CDR1 is KGHSH and CDR2 is LQKENI in the germline V gene. The DNA read from the CDR3 is TGTGCCAGCTCACCACGACAGCACTCTGGGGCCAACGTG. Residues: CASSPRQHSGANV. The CDR3 in its entirety is CASSPRQHSGANVLFF.

With respect to this clone: The read ends 3 residues shy of where the CDR3 ends; the end is completed using the germline J gene. The J gene is TRBJ1-2, the V gene TRBV7-6, with 7 nucleotides matching TRBD1. Germline V CDR1 and CDR2: SGHVS, FNYEAQ. The CDR3 runs to 14 residues. The CDR3 is CASSPTGSSYDYTF. The CDR3 DNA, read in part, is TGTGCCAGCAGCCCGACAGGGAGCTCCTACGAC.